This note documents a single TCR beta chain sequence. These data originate in a study of blood T cell repertoires in COVID-19. The germline CDR1 and CDR2 sequences are SGHNT and YENEEA. V was trimmed by 0 bases and J by 2 bases, leaving 12 bases between them. This CDR3 spans 16 amino acids. Assay used: immunoSEQ multiplex PCR; TCRdb lists only in-frame clones, some missing. This table holds some 260,000 clones, over 75% found once. Sequences were obtained from peripheral blood. The gene calls are TRBV11-3 and TRBJ2-3; tentative D call: TRBD2 (5 bases). This clonotype was sampled from a woman in her 40s who had recovered from COVID-19. CDR3 residues: CASSLELDGPTDTQYF. CDR3 coding DNA: TGTGCCAGCAGCTTAGAACTAGACGGGCCCACAGATACGCAGTATTTT.